These 24 T cell receptor beta chains originate from one sample sequenced in a study of blood T cell repertoires in COVID-19. Using immunoSEQ multiplex PCR, the repertoire was profiled, and TCRdb retains in-frame clones only, with some absent. The sample holds approximately 61,000 clones, 79% seen once. The sample was peripheral blood. These receptors were taken from a woman aged 70-85 years with acute or convalescent COVID-19.

The gene calls are TRBV2 and TRBJ1-1; 8 nucleotides line up with TRBD1. In germline, CDR1 is SNHLY, CDR2 FYNNEI. Germline trimming cut 8 bases from V and 2 bases from J; bases unmatched to any gene: 7. CDR3 length: 14 amino acids. CDR3 residues: CASGGQGENTEAFF. The CDR3 DNA reads TGTGCCAGCGGCGGACAGGGTGAAAACACTGAAGCTTTCTTT.

J is TRBJ2-5 and V is TRBV2; 10 bases are a match to TRBD2. V lost 4 bases and J lost 2; bases outside the gene matches: 7. Germline CDR1 and CDR2: SNHLY and FYNNEI. CDR3 size: 16 residues. For the CDR3, the DNA is TGTGCCAGCAGTGGAGGGGTAGCGGGGGGACAAGAGACCCAGTACTTC. The encoded protein is CASSGGVAGGQETQYF.

The chain couples TRBV6-8 to TRBJ2-5; the D gene is possibly TRBD2 (6 bases). The germline gives CDR1 MNHGY, CDR2 SAAAGT. Trimming stripped 2 bases from V and 2 bases from J, with 12 bases between. This CDR3 comprises 15 residues. CDR3 region: CASSYGAGIQETQYF. CDR3 DNA sequence: TGTGCCAGCAGTTACGGCGCGGGGATTCAAGAGACCCAGTACTTC.

This clone has only a few counts. The chain is built from TRBV6-6 and TRBJ1-2; 9 nucleotides align to TRBD1. This CDR3 spans 19 amino acids. With 5 bases clipped from V and 4 bases from J, the junction kept 20 bases outside the gene matches. Germline loops: CDR1 MNHNY, CDR2 SVGAGI (reference sequence). CDR3 coding DNA: TGTGCCAGCAGTCAAAGAAGCCCGGGACAGGGTGTTATCGGCTATGGCTACACCTTC. It yields the protein CASSQRSPGQGVIGYGYTF.

This chain uses TRBV12-5 with TRBJ2-3; 8 bases line up with TRBD2. V was clipped by 4 bases and J by 1 base; unmatched bases: 7. The germline V gene has CDR1 LGHNT and CDR2 FRNRAP. CDR3 length equals 16 residues. The CDR3 here is CASGWNRGGGTDTQYF. The CDR3 nucleotides are TGTGCTAGTGGTTGGAACCGGGGGGGCGGCACAGATACGCAGTATTTT.

The J gene is TRBJ2-4, the V gene TRBV6-5; TRBD1 matches at 10 bases. V shed 5 bases and J 5 bases; nucleotides not matched to a gene: 3. Germline CDR1 is MNHEY and CDR2 is SVGAGI. The CDR3 sequence is 14 residues long. DNA for the CDR3: TGTGCCAGCAGTCGAGACAGGGGGCAAAACATTCAGTACTTC. This encodes CASSRDRGQNIQYF.

This CDR3 is CASSMDRRADTQYF. CDR3 DNA sequence: TGTGCCAGCAGCATGGACAGGAGGGCAGATACGCAGTATTTT. The chain carries TRBV7-3 and TRBJ2-3; maybe TRBD1 (7 bases). This CDR3 has 14 amino acids. Per germline, CDR1 SGHTA and CDR2 FQGTGA. Trimming removed 5 bases at V and 4 bases at J, with 13 bases between.

The chain carries TRBV10-2 and TRBJ1-5, with 9 bases aligning to TRBD1. Germline CDR1 reads WSHSY; CDR2 reads SAAADI. This CDR3 is built from 14 residues. J gave up 5 bases and V 4 bases, and 3 bases lay outside the gene matches. The CDR3 protein is CASSVWTGDQPQHF. The CDR3 nucleotides read TGCGCCAGCAGTGTTTGGACAGGGGATCAGCCCCAGCATTTT.

The chain couples TRBV7-2 to TRBJ2-5, with 8 positions matching TRBD2. The CDR3 is 16 amino acids. From germline, CDR1 is SGHTA and CDR2 FQGNSA. The trim removed 5 bases at V and 4 bases at J, leaving 12 bases unmatched. CDR3 coding DNA: TGTGCCAGCAGCGCCCCTACGGGGGGGCCGAGAGAGACCCAGTACTTC. Translation: CASSAPTGGPRETQYF.

As regards this clone: Within the sample, other DNA sequences also encode this same CDR3. This chain connects TRBV18 to TRBJ1-5; no definite D call. Per the germline V gene, CDR1 is KGHSH and CDR2 is LQKENI. V was cut by 2 bases and J by 2 bases, with 10 bases left in between. The CDR3 is 15 residues long. The CDR3 loop reads CASSPDRGGNQPQHF. CDR3 nucleotide sequence: TGTGCCAGCTCACCAGACCGGGGAGGCAATCAGCCCCAGCATTTT.

V gene TRBV14 combines with J gene TRBJ1-1, with a possible D match to TRBD1 (6 bases). Per the germline V gene, CDR1 is SGHDN and CDR2 is FVKESK. The CDR3 spans 14 residues. Trimming left V 3 bases short and J 4 bases short, with 12 bases between. CDR3 residues: CASSHLTGSTEAFF. The CDR3 region has the DNA TGTGCCAGCAGCCACCTAACAGGGTCCACTGAAGCTTTCTTT.

V gene TRBV6-5 combines with J gene TRBJ2-1; a possible D gene is TRBD2 (5 bases). This CDR3 contains 14 residues. CDR1 is MNHEY and CDR2 is SVGAGI in the germline V gene. V was cut by 2 bases and J by 7 bases, with 12 bases left in between. The DNA of the CDR3 is TGTGCCAGCAGTTACGAGGGTCCACCTAATGAGCAGTTCTTC. Its protein product is CASSYEGPPNEQFF.

The CDR3: CASRDRGNGELFF. DNA for the CDR3: TGTGCCAGCAGAGACAGGGGCAACGGGGAGCTGTTTTTT. The chain has TRBV6-4 and TRBJ2-2, with 8 bases that match TRBD1. The CDR3 is made up of 13 amino acids. Germline V gene data show CDR1 as MRHNA and CDR2 as SNTAGT. V was clipped by 6 bases and J by 7 bases; unmatched bases: 4.

The CDR3 DNA reads TGCGCCAGCAGTGGGGAAACAGGGTCCTACGAGCAGTACTTC. Its protein product is CASSGETGSYEQYF. The chain uses TRBV5-1 and TRBJ2-7; D might be TRBD1 (6 bases). The CDR3 is 14 residues long. V was shortened by 5 bases and J by 1 base, with 13 bases between the two germline ends. CDR1 is SGHRS, CDR2 YFSETQ, per germline.

The chain uses TRBV5-1 and TRBJ1-1, with TRBD1 identical over 7 bases. V was pared by 3 bases and J by 1 base, with 15 bases of the junction left unmatched. In germline, CDR1 is SGHRS, CDR2 YFSETQ. The CDR3 is 18 residues long. The CDR3 here is CASSSSFLTGRANTEAFF. The CDR3 nucleotides read TGCGCCAGCAGCTCCTCATTCTTGACAGGGCGGGCGAACACTGAAGCTTTCTTT.

The chain recombines TRBV5-8 with TRBJ1-2, with TRBD1 matching over 8 bases. The CDR3 length is 15 residues. Germline-derived CDR1 and CDR2 are SGHTS and YDEGEE. V lost 7 bases, J lost 2 bases, and 10 bases stayed unmatched. CDR3 loop: CASDALRTGNYGYTF. The CDR3 DNA sequence: TGTGCCAGCGACGCCCTCCGGACAGGGAACTATGGCTACACCTTC.

V is TRBV7-9 and J is TRBJ1-6, with 7 nucleotides matching TRBD1. The junction had 0 bases not matched to a gene; V was cut back by 1 base and J by 0 bases. CDR1 is SEHNR, CDR2 FQNEAQ, per germline (reference sequence). The length of the CDR3 is 16 residues. CDR3 coding DNA: TGTGCCAGCAGCTTAGGACAGGGCTCCTATAATTCACCCCTCCACTTT. Protein: CASSLGQGSYNSPLHF.

The chain is built from TRBV2 and TRBJ2-5; weak D call: TRBD2 (5 bases). This CDR3 has 14 residues. CDR1 SNHLY and CDR2 FYNNEI come from the germline V gene. V lost 6 bases to trimming and J lost 0 bases, with 11 bases between them. The CDR3 DNA reads TGTGCCAGCAGCGAGGGAGCGTACCAAGAGACCCAGTACTTC. It codes for CASSEGAYQETQYF.

The chain has TRBV5-8 and TRBJ1-5; 8 positions agree with TRBD1. Germline lookup yields CDR1 SGHTS and CDR2 YDEGEE. CDR3 size: 16 residues. The ends lost 5 bases at V and 0 bases at J; junction bases unmatched: 7. CDR3 residues: CASRPRTGYSNQPQHF. CDR3 coding DNA: TGTGCCAGCAGGCCTCGGACAGGGTATAGCAATCAGCCCCAGCATTTT.

V gene TRBV6-5 combines with J gene TRBJ1-3; D not certain. Trimming took off 6 bases at V and 8 bases at J, with 11 bases between the two ends. Germline-derived CDR1 and CDR2 are MNHEY and SVGAGI. This CDR3 comprises 12 residues. CDR3 DNA: TGTGCCAGCAGAAGCCGGGTGGACACCATATATTTT. The encoded protein is CASRSRVDTIYF.

DNA of the CDR3: TGTGCCAGCAGTTTGGAGGTTACGATCGGATCACCCCTCCACTTT. It is translated as CASSLEVTIGSPLHF. The chain carries TRBV28 and TRBJ1-6; no clear D gene. CDR1 is MDHEN, CDR2 SYDVKM, per germline. V shed 3 bases and J shed 10 bases, with 16 bases lying between them. The CDR3 runs to 15 residues.

The chain uses TRBV28 and TRBJ1-1; D remains unclear. Trimming cost V 6 bases and J 5 bases, with 13 bases left between them. The length of the CDR3 is 13 residues. Looked up from germline, CDR1 is MDHEN and CDR2 is SYDVKM. CDR3 amino acids: CASSTTSRTEAFF. CDR3 nucleotide sequence: TGTGCCAGCAGCACTACATCTAGGACTGAAGCTTTCTTT.

The genes are TRBV5-6 and TRBJ2-5, with no clear D. Germline assignment: CDR1 SGHDT and CDR2 YYEEEE. V was trimmed by 2 bases and J by 1 base, leaving 9 bases between them. The CDR3 is made up of 14 amino acids. CDR3 nucleotide sequence: TGTGCCAGCAGCTTCCAGAGGCTCCAAGAGACCCAGTACTTC. It translates to CASSFQRLQETQYF.

The gene calls are TRBV12-3 or TRBV12-4 and TRBJ1-2; D gene ambiguous. This CDR3 is built from 13 residues. V lost 1 base to trimming and J lost 5 bases, with 8 bases between them. The CDR3 DNA follows: TGTGCCAGCAGTTTAGGGCCCGAATATGGCTACACCTTC. This translates into CASSLGPEYGYTF.